A single sample gave rise to the 22 T cell receptor beta chains below, sequenced in a study of a mutant IDH1 vaccine in newly diagnosed glioma. No antigen has been identified for these receptors. The time point: week 47, end of study. Doses comprised 300 ug of mutant IDH1 20-mer peptide each, plus topical imiquimod. Clones were read by immunoSEQ multiplex PCR, and TCRdb kept only the in-frame ones, dropping some. The sample includes 30,000 or so clones, roughly 87% seen only once; the top ten take 2% to 2.5%. Source: PBMCs, taken from a glioma patient whose treatment included an IDH1 peptide vaccine. Receptors originate from a man between 35 and 55 years old with glioma.

The chain combines TRBV19 with TRBJ2-3, with 11 bases identical to TRBD1. Losses at the gene ends were 6 bases for V and 2 bases for J; bases not matched to a gene: 10. The CDR3 sequence is 17 residues long. Germline V lookup: CDR1 LNHDA, CDR2 SQIVND (reference sequence). In DNA, the CDR3 is TGTGCCAGTAGGGACAGGGGGCCGGGTTCTTTCACAGATACGCAGTATTTT. This translates into CASRDRGPGSFTDTQYF.

The rearrangement joins TRBV7-2 to TRBJ1-1, with 9 bases aligning to TRBD1. After removal of 6 bases from V and 11 bases from J, the junction contained 10 bases not matched to a gene. CDR1 and CDR2 (germline): SGHTA, FQGNSA. The CDR3 consists of 13 residues. The CDR3 loop is CASRGQGAFGAFF. The CDR3 DNA reads as TGTGCCAGCAGGGGACAGGGAGCTTTTGGGGCTTTCTTT.

The table lists this clone with a few counts. The chain carries TRBV9 and TRBJ1-1; unclear D gene. Trimming left V 3 bases short and J 4 bases short, with 13 bases between. Germline V lookup: CDR1 SGDLS, CDR2 YYNGEE. The CDR3 length is 14 residues. CDR3 sequence: CASSAYWGGTEAFF. The CDR3 region has the DNA TGTGCCAGCAGCGCTTACTGGGGTGGCACTGAAGCTTTCTTT.

This clone is a singleton in its sample. The DNA of the CDR3 is TGTGCCAGCAGCGGCTCAAGGGCCCGTCGGGCTGGGGCCAACGTCCTGACTTTC. Encoded protein: CASSGSRARRAGANVLTF. The chain carries TRBV7-2 and TRBJ2-6; no reliable D call. Germline CDR1 SGHTA, CDR2 FQGNSA. V was shortened by 5 bases and J by 2 bases, with 19 bases between the two germline ends. CDR3 length equals 18 residues. The full variable domain, rest sourced from reference TRBV7-2 and TRBJ2-6, is GAGVSQSPSNKVTEKGKDVELRCDPISGHTALYWYRQSLGQGLEFLIYFQGNSAPDKSGLPSDRFSAERTGGSVSTLTIQRTQQEDSAVYLCASSGSRARRAGANVLTFGAGSRLTVL.

The chain has TRBV15 and TRBJ1-5; D gene ambiguous. V was clipped by 4 bases and J by 0 bases, with 10 bases between them. CDR1 and CDR2 (germline): LNHNV, YYDKDF (reference sequence). This CDR3 is 15 amino acids long. In DNA, the CDR3 is TGTGCCACCAGCATTGAAGGGTATAGCAATCAGCCCCAGCATTTT. Protein: CATSIEGYSNQPQHF.

The rearrangement links TRBV7-2 to TRBJ2-7; TRBD1 matches 7 bases. Germline CDR1 reads SGHTA; CDR2 reads FQGNSA. The CDR3 runs 14 residues. The V gene end was trimmed by 0 bases and the J gene end by 6 bases; junction bases not matched to a gene: 5. CDR3 in amino acids: CASSLAAGGSEQYF. The CDR3 DNA follows: TGTGCCAGCAGCTTAGCGGCAGGGGGTTCCGAGCAGTACTTC. Filled out from reference TRBV7-2 and TRBJ2-7, the complete variable domain reads GAGVSQSPSNKVTEKGKDVELRCDPISGHTALYWYRQSLGQGLEFLIYFQGNSAPDKSGLPSDRFSAERTGGSVSTLTIQRTQQEDSAVYLCASSLAAGGSEQYFGPGTRLTVT.

The V and J genes are TRBV4-3 and TRBJ1-1; D unclear. The CDR3 loop spans 14 amino acids. Trimming cost V 4 bases and J 6 bases, with 15 bases left between them. The germline CDR1 and CDR2 sequences are LGHNA and YSLEER. CDR3 sequence: CASSLSLRRPEAFF. CDR3 sequence (DNA): TGCGCCAGCAGCCTCAGTCTCAGACGCCCTGAAGCTTTCTTT.

This clone is medium-sized within its sample. This rearrangement joins TRBV11-2 to TRBJ1-2; 11 bases are shared with TRBD1. The V gene end was trimmed by 5 bases and the J gene end by 3 bases; junction bases not matched to a gene: 5. CDR3 length equals 15 residues. Germline CDR1 and CDR2: SGHAT and FQNNGV. CDR3 protein: CASSTLGQGDYGYTF. The DNA for the CDR3 is TGTGCCAGCAGCACCCTGGGACAGGGGGACTATGGCTACACCTTC.

The chain carries TRBV19 and TRBJ2-2; 8 bases agree with TRBD1. The trim removed 3 bases at V and 5 bases at J, leaving 2 bases unmatched. From germline, CDR1 is LNHDA and CDR2 SQIVND (reference sequence). The CDR3 has 14 residues. The CDR3 reads CASSIRTGTGELFF. In nucleotides, the CDR3 is TGTGCCAGTAGTATTCGGACAGGGACCGGGGAGCTGTTTTTT. Supplemented by reference TRBV19 and TRBJ2-2, the full variable domain reads DGGITQSPKYLFRKEGQNVTLSCEQNLNHDAMYWYRQDPGQGLRLIYYSQIVNDFQKGDIAEGYSVSREKKESFPLTVTSAQKNPTAFYLCASSIRTGTGELFFGEGSRLTVL.

This rearrangement joins TRBV11-3 to TRBJ2-7; D gene ambiguous. Trimming left V 5 bases short and J 0 bases short, with 11 bases between. CDR3 length: 14 amino acids. Germline CDR1 is SGHNT and CDR2 is YENEEA. CDR3 region: CASSPRPNSYEQYF. CDR3 nucleotides: TGTGCCAGCAGCCCCCGACCGAACTCCTACGAGCAGTACTTC.

The chain combines TRBV6-1 with TRBJ2-1, with D tentatively TRBD1 (6 bases). Germline V gives CDR1 MNHNS, CDR2 SASEGT. The CDR3 covers 14 residues. V lost 2 bases and J lost 7, with 12 bases in between. The CDR3 here is CASSEPFRGNEQFF. The CDR3 DNA is TGTGCCAGCAGTGAACCTTTCAGGGGAAATGAGCAGTTCTTC.

The chain couples TRBV6-5 to TRBJ1-5; 7 bases fit TRBD1. J gave up 2 bases and V 6 bases, and 7 bases lay outside the gene matches. The germline CDR1 and CDR2 sequences are MNHEY and SVGAGI. This CDR3 has 15 amino acids. The DNA for the CDR3 is TGTGCCAGCAGGGCTAATACAGGGGGCAATCAGCCCCAGCATTTT. This sequence encodes CASRANTGGNQPQHF.

The V call is TRBV27, the J call TRBJ2-1, with 9 bases that match TRBD2. The CDR3 has 14 residues. Unmatched junction bases numbered 3, after V lost 3 bases and J lost 6 bases. Germline CDR1 MNHEY, CDR2 SMNVEV (reference sequence). In nucleotides, the CDR3 is TGTGCCAGCAGTTTTGCGGGGGGGCCCAATGAGCAGTTCTTC. Its protein is CASSFAGGPNEQFF.

The genes are TRBV5-4 and TRBJ2-7; D call uncertain. CDR3 size: 15 residues. Looked up from germline, CDR1 is SGHNT and CDR2 is YYREEE (reference sequence). V was cut by 0 bases and J by 3 bases, with 13 bases left in between. The CDR3 region is CASSLDFDGIYEQYF. The CDR3 DNA reads TGTGCCAGCAGCTTGGACTTTGACGGTATCTACGAGCAGTACTTC.

The gene calls are TRBV11-2 and TRBJ2-5, with TRBD2 matching 11 bases. Germline CDR1 SGHAT, CDR2 FQNNGV. V gave up 1 base and J gave up 5 bases; unmatched junction bases: 12. This CDR3 has 18 residues. CDR3 amino acids: CASSLGVSGGVPRETQYF. CDR3 nucleotide sequence: TGTGCCAGCAGCTTAGGGGTTAGCGGGGGGGTCCCCCGGGAGACCCAGTACTTC.

This chain connects TRBV14 to TRBJ2-5; the match to TRBD2 covers 7 bases. The DNA end is more similar to TRBJ2-7, so the J call may be wrong. The length of the CDR3 is 16 residues. Per the germline V gene, CDR1 is SGHDN and CDR2 is FVKESK. CDR3 sequence: CASSHQPGLTPYEQYF. DNA for the CDR3: TGTGCCAGCAGCCATCAACCGGGACTAACTCCATACGAGCAGTACTTC.

V and J are TRBV13 and TRBJ2-3; maybe TRBD1 (5 bases). The CDR3 is 14 amino acids. Germline lookup yields CDR1 PRHDT and CDR2 FYEKMQ (reference sequence). The V gene lost 3 bases and the J gene lost 0 bases, with 7 bases spanning the gap. CDR3 sequence reads: CASSLAGSTDTQYF. The CDR3 coding sequence is TGTGCCAGCAGCTTGGCAGGGAGCACAGATACGCAGTATTTT. Full variable domain (missing parts from reference TRBV13 and TRBJ2-3): AAGVIQSPRHLIKEKRETATLKCYPIPRHDTVYWYQQGPGQDPQFLISFYEKMQSDKGSIPDRFSAQQFSDYHSELNMSSLELGDSALYFCASSLAGSTDTQYFGPGTRLTVL.

This clone was recorded a few times. The chain uses TRBV4-1 and TRBJ1-1; TRBD1 is a possible D gene (5 bases). This CDR3 region has 16 residues. Germline lookup yields CDR1 MGHRA and CDR2 YSYEKL. Between the trimmed V and J ends, which lost 1 base and 2 bases, there was a span of 14 bases. The CDR3 region is CASSQGTTTVNTEAFF. In nucleotides, the CDR3 is TGCGCCAGCAGCCAAGGGACAACGACAGTAAACACTGAAGCTTTCTTT.

The CDR3 DNA follows: TGCAGCGTGCGGGCAGGGGGCAGGTCGACCGGCGGCGAGCAGTACTTC. It codes for CSVRAGGRSTGGEQYF. This chain uses TRBV29-1 with TRBJ2-7; 8 positions match TRBD1. This CDR3 has 16 residues. The germline CDR1 and CDR2 sequences are SQVTM and ANQGSEA. V lost 6 bases and J lost 6; bases outside the gene matches: 19.

This chain joins TRBV21-1 and TRBJ2-7; no DNA check was done on the table's D call, TRBD1. TRBV21-1 is tagged as a pseudogene. The CDR3 loop spans 18 amino acids. CDR3 sequence reads: CASSNPRSRSGGRDEQYF. In DNA, the CDR3 is TGTGCCAGCAGCAACCCAAGAAGTCGCTCAGGGGGAAGAGACGAGCAGTACTTC.

The gene calls are TRBV20-1 and TRBJ1-1; D is unclear. The V end lost 5 bases, the J end lost 3 bases, and 7 bases lay between the germline ends. The CDR3 loop spans 11 amino acids. CDR1 and CDR2 from the germline V gene are DFQATT and SNEGSKA (reference sequence). The CDR3, as DNA: TGCAGTGCTCCACGGCACACTGAAGCTTTCTTT. This translates into CSAPRHTEAFF.

The chain recombines TRBV6-5 with TRBJ1-2, with 8 bases identical to TRBD1. J was trimmed by 6 bases and V by 5 bases; bases with no gene match: 5. The CDR3 is 13 residues long. Germline V gene sequence: CDR1 MNHEY, CDR2 SVGAGI. The CDR3, as DNA: TGTGCCAGCAGTAGATCAGGGGGCGATGGCTACACCTTC. This gives the protein CASSRSGGDGYTF.